The 9 T cell receptor beta chains in this list originate from one sample, sequenced in a study of blood T cell repertoires in COVID-19. Sequenced by immunoSEQ multiplex PCR; TCRdb stores in-frame clones only, minus some. The sample lists more than 95,000 clones, roughly 80% occurring once. Sequencing was done on a sample of peripheral blood. These TCRs come from a woman aged 80 or older with active or convalescent COVID-19.

V and J are TRBV5-1 and TRBJ2-3; D gene unclear. V shed 5 bases and J shed 3 bases, with 7 bases lying between them. Germline V gene data show CDR1 as SGHRS and CDR2 as YFSETQ. This CDR3 comprises 12 residues. CDR3 in DNA: TGCGCCAGCAGAGCCGTTACAGATACGCAGTATTTT. It yields the protein CASRAVTDTQYF.

The chain recombines TRBV7-3 with TRBJ2-3; perhaps TRBD2 as D (6 bases). Trimming shortened V by 5 bases and J by 0 bases, and 15 bases separated the two germline ends. Germline V gene lookup returns CDR1 SGHTA and CDR2 FQGTGA. The length of the CDR3 is 16 residues. The CDR3 loop reads CASSPRPRESTDTQYF. The CDR3 nucleotides read TGTGCCAGCAGCCCCCGACCGCGGGAAAGCACAGATACGCAGTATTTT. The full variable domain, in which reference TRBV7-3 and TRBJ2-3 provide the parts outside the CDR3, is GAGVSQTPSNKVTEKGKYVELRCDPISGHTALYWYRQSLGQGPEFLIYFQGTGAADDSGLPNDRFFAVRPEGSVSTLKIQRTERGDSAVYLCASSPRPRESTDTQYFGPGTRLTVL.

The gene calls are TRBV30 and TRBJ1-5; tentatively, D is TRBD1 (5 bases). Per germline, CDR1 GTSNPN and CDR2 SVGIG (reference sequence). V was trimmed by 4 bases and J by 2 bases, leaving 15 bases between them. There are 15 residues in the CDR3. CDR3 loop: CAWTRGGGGNQPQHF. CDR3 DNA sequence: TGTGCCTGGACCCGCGGGGGAGGGGGCAATCAGCCCCAGCATTTT. Together with reference TRBV30 and TRBJ1-5, the CDR3 gives the full variable domain: SQTIHQWPATLVQPVGSPLSLECTVEGTSNPNLYWYRQAAGRGLQLLFYSVGIGQISSEVPQNLSASRPQDRQFILSSKKLLLSDSGFYLCAWTRGGGGNQPQHFGDGTRLSIL.

This chain uses TRBV18 with TRBJ2-6; 8 bases fit TRBD1. V dropped 1 base and J dropped 1; count of bases not matched to a gene: 9. Germline assignment: CDR1 KGHSH and CDR2 LQKENI. This CDR3 comprises 19 residues. CDR3 loop: CASSPQQGARSSGANVLTF. The CDR3 region has the DNA TGTGCCAGCTCACCACAGCAGGGGGCAAGAAGTTCTGGGGCCAACGTCCTGACTTTC.

The chain combines TRBV5-1 with TRBJ1-4, with 7 bases matching TRBD1. The V segment lost 4 bases and the J segment 8 bases; nucleotides outside the gene matches: 8. The germline gives CDR1 SGHRS, CDR2 YFSETQ. This CDR3 has 14 amino acids. In nucleotides, the CDR3 is TGCGCCAGCAGCCCCGACAGGGTGGAAGAAAAACTGTTTTTT. Translated: CASSPDRVEEKLFF.

The V gene is TRBV28, the J gene TRBJ1-1; 7 bases line up with TRBD1. This CDR3 spans 15 amino acids. The V gene's germline CDR1 is MDHEN and CDR2 SYDVKM. The V gene end was trimmed by 6 bases and the J gene end by 0 bases; junction bases not matched to a gene: 7. The CDR3 reads CASSLGQALNTEAFF. CDR3 bases: TGTGCCAGCAGCCTCGGACAGGCTTTGAACACTGAAGCTTTCTTT.

The chain carries TRBV12-3 or TRBV12-4 and TRBJ2-3, with D perhaps matching TRBD2 (6 bases). This CDR3 contains 13 residues. Trimming left V 5 bases short and J 4 bases short, with 10 bases between. In DNA form, the CDR3 reads TGTGCCAGCAGTCCCCCGGGGGCAGATACGCAGTATTTT. Its translation is CASSPPGADTQYF.

The V gene is TRBV30, the J gene TRBJ1-5, with D maybe TRBD1 (5 bases). Trimming left V 0 bases short and J 5 bases short, with 14 bases between. The CDR3 is made up of 15 amino acids. Germline loops: CDR1 GTSNPN, CDR2 SVGIG (reference sequence). CDR3 bases: TGTGCCTGGAGTGTAGACGGGGGACGGGATCAGCCCCAGCATTTT. It codes for CAWSVDGGRDQPQHF.

This sequence joins TRBV2 and TRBJ2-1, with TRBD1 as a possible D gene (5 bases). The CDR3 is 14 residues long. Trimming left V 5 bases short and J 8 bases short, with 16 bases between. Germline CDR1 SNHLY, CDR2 FYNNEI. DNA for the CDR3: TGTGCCAGCAGTTCAGATACAGGTTCATATGAGCAGTTCTTC. It specifies CASSSDTGSYEQFF. The full variable domain, rest sourced from reference TRBV2 and TRBJ2-1, is EPEVTQTPSHQVTQMGQEVILRCVPISNHLYFYWYRQILGQKVEFLVSFYNNEISEKSEIFDDQFSVERPDGSNFTLKIRSTKLEDSAMYFCASSSDTGSYEQFFGPGTRLTVL.